A selection of T cell receptor beta chains follows, all from one sample in a study of shared clonotypes between healthy human individuals. TCRdb's table, derived via immunoSEQ multiplex PCR, lists solely in-frame clones and lacks some. The table has about 680,000 clones, about 90% seen once. Sequencing was done on a sample of naive CD8+ T cells sorted from blood. All receptors derive from a man younger than 40 in good health. The CDR3 runs from the conserved cysteine through the conserved F or W. A D gene is named only where the DNA matches it firmly. Size tells how often a clone was seen (once, few, many) or the class of an expanded clone, and some rows leave it out.

d_gene	j_gene	v_gene	abundance	CDR3nt	CDR3aa
NA	TRBJ2-5	TRBV10-3	NA	TGTGCCATCAGTGAGTCACTAGCATTTGGAGAGACCCAGTACTTC	CAISESLAFGETQYF
TRBD1	TRBJ2-7	TRBV25-1	NA	TGTGCCAGCAGTGAATTCGGGACAGACTACGAGCAGTACTTC	CASSEFGTDYEQYF
TRBD1	TRBJ1-2	TRBV28	many	TGTGCCAGCAGTCAAAGGACAGGAACGGTGGGCTATGGCTACACCTTC	CASSQRTGTVGYGYTF
TRBD2	TRBJ2-3	TRBV5-1	NA	TGCGCCTCCCAATCCGGGACTAGTTTTTTAGATACGCAGTATTTT	CASQSGTSFLDTQYF
NA	TRBJ1-3	TRBV28	NA	TGTGCCAGCAGTTTATCACAGCGCTCTGGAAACACCATATATTTT	CASSLSQRSGNTIYF
NA	TRBJ1-5	TRBV28	NA	TGTGCCAGCAGTTTAGCGGGGGCACATCAGCCCCAGCATTTT	CASSLAGAHQPQHF
NA	TRBJ2-5	TRBV28	once	TGTGCCAGCAGTGATCTCCGCCAAGAGACCCAGTACTTC	CASSDLRQETQYF
NA	TRBJ1-1	TRBV18	NA	TGTGCCAGCTCACCCCCCGGTCTCGGCAGGGATAACACTGAAGCTTTCTTT	CASSPPGLGRDNTEAFF
NA	TRBJ2-5	TRBV10-2	NA	TGCGCCAGCAAAAGGTACCAAGAGACCCAGTACTTC	CASKRYQETQYF
TRBD2	TRBJ2-3	TRBV16	NA	TGTGCCAGCAGCCAATATGGGACTAGCGGTAGCTTCACAGATACGCAGTATTTT	CASSQYGTSGSFTDTQYF
NA	TRBJ1-1	TRBV4-1	NA	TGCGCCAGCAGCCAAGATGGGGGAGGTTCCACTGAAGCTTTCTTT	CASSQDGGGSTEAFF
TRBD2	TRBJ2-5	TRBV11-2	NA	TGTGCCAGCAGCCCAGGACTAGCGGGTACCCAAGAGACCCAGTACTTC	CASSPGLAGTQETQYF
NA	TRBJ1-5	TRBV21-1	NA	TGTGCCAGCAAAAACGACCCCAGGAACAACCAGCCCCAGCATTTT	CASKNDPRNNQPQHF
NA	TRBJ2-7	TRBV9	NA	TGTGCCAGCAGCGAGACAGGCTACGAGCAGTACTTC	CASSETGYEQYF
NA	TRBJ2-1	TRBV28	NA	TGTGCCAGCAGTTTTGACGGGCGACAGTTCTTC	CASSFDGRQFF
TRBD1	TRBJ2-1	TRBV6-1	NA	TGTGCCAGCAGTGACAGACAGGGATTTTCATGGGAGCAGTTCTTC	CASSDRQGFSWEQFF
NA	TRBJ2-5	TRBV9	NA	TGTGCCAGCAGCGTTGAAGGCACTCAAGAGACCCAGTACTTC	CASSVEGTQETQYF
TRBD1	TRBJ1-5	TRBV7-9	NA	TGTGCCAGCAGCCTAGGGACAGGGGGCTCTCAGCCCCAGCATTTT	CASSLGTGGSQPQHF
TRBD2	TRBJ2-1	TRBV4-3	NA	TGCGCCAGCAGCCAAGATTTAGCGGGAGGGCCCTACAATGAGCAGTTCTTC	CASSQDLAGGPYNEQFF
TRBD1	TRBJ1-2	TRBV5-6	NA	TGTGCCAGCAGCTTGGGTGGGACAGGGGACGGCTACACCTTC	CASSLGGTGDGYTF
TRBD2	TRBJ2-7	TRBV27	NA	TGTGCCAGCAGTTTACGCCCTAGCGGACCATCCTACGAGCAGTACTTC	CASSLRPSGPSYEQYF
TRBD2	TRBJ2-1	TRBV19	many	TGTGCCAGTAGTCACGGGACTAGCGGGAGCTCCTACAATGAGCAGTTCTTC	CASSHGTSGSSYNEQFF
NA	TRBJ1-1	TRBV7-9	NA	TGTGCCAGCAAGCGGAAGGATTACACTGAAGCTTTCTTT	CASKRKDYTEAFF
TRBD2	TRBJ2-1	TRBV5-4	NA	TGTGCCAGCAGCTTTAAGGGACTAGCGGGAGTAAATGAGCAGTTCTTC	CASSFKGLAGVNEQFF